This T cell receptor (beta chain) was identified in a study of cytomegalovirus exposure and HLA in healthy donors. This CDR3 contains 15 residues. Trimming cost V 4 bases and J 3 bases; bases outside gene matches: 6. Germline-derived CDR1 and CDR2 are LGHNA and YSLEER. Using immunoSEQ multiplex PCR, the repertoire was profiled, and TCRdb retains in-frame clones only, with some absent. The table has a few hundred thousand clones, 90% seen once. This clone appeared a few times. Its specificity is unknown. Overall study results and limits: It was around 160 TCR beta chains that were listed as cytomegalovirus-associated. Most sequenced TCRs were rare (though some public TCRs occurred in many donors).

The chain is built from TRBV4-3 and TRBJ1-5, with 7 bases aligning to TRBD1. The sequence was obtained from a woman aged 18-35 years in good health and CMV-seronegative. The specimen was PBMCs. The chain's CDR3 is CASSPRQGINQPQHF. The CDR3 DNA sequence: TGCGCCAGCAGCCCTCGACAGGGCATCAATCAGCCCCAGCATTTT.